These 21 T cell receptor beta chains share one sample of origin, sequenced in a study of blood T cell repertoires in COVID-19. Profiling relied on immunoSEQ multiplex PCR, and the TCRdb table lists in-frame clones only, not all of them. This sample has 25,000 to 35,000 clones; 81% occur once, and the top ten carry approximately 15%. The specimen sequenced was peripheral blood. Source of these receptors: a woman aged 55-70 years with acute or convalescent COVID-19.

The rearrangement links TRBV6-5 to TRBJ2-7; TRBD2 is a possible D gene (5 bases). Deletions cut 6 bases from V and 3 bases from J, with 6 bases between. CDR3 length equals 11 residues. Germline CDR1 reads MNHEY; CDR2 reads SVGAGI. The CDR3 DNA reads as TGTGCCAGCAGAGGGAGCTACGAGCAGTACTTC. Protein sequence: CASRGSYEQYF.

CDR3 sequence reads: CASSTGVFNYGYTF. As DNA, the CDR3 is TGTGCCAGCAGTACTGGAGTCTTTAACTATGGCTACACCTTC. This chain joins TRBV6-5 and TRBJ1-2, with D uncertain. Germline V CDR1 and CDR2: MNHEY, SVGAGI. V lost 5 bases, J lost 1 base, and 11 bases lay in between. This CDR3 contains 14 residues.

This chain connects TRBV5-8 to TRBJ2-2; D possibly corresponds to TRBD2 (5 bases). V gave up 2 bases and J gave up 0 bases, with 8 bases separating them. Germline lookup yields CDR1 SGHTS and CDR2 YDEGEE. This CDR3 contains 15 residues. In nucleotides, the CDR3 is TGTGCCAGCAGCTTCTGGACTTCGAACACCGGGGAGCTGTTTTTT. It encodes CASSFWTSNTGELFF.

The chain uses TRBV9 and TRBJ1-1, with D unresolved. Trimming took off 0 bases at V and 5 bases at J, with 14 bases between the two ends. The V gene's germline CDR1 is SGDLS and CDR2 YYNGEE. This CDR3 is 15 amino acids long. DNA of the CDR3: TGTGCCAGCAGCGTAGTAACGGGGAGAGATACTGAAGCTTTCTTT. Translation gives CASSVVTGRDTEAFF.

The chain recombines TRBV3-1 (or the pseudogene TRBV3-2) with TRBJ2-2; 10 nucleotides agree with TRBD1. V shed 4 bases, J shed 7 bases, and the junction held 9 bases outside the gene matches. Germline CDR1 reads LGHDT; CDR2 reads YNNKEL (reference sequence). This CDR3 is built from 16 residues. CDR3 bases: TGTGCCAGCAGCCGACTGGGACAGGGGACTGGCGGGGAGCTGTTTTTT. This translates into CASSRLGQGTGGELFF.

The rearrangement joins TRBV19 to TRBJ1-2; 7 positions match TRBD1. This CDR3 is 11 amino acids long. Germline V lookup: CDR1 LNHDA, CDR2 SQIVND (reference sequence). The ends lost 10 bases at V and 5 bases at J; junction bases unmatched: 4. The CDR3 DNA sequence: TGTGCCACCCGGGACAGTTATGGCTACACCTTC. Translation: CATRDSYGYTF. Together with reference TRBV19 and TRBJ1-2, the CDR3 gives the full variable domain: DGGITQSPKYLFRKEGQNVTLSCEQNLNHDAMYWYRQDPGQGLRLIYYSQIVNDFQKGDIAEGYSVSREKKESFPLTVTSAQKNPTAFYLCATRDSYGYTFGSGTRLTVV.

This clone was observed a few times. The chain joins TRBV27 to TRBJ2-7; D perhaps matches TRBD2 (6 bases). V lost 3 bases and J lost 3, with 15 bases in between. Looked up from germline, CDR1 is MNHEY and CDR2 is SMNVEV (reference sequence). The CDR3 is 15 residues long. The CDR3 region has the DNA TGTGCCAGCAGTTTGGGAGCGGGTTACGGCTACGAGCAGTACTTC. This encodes CASSLGAGYGYEQYF.

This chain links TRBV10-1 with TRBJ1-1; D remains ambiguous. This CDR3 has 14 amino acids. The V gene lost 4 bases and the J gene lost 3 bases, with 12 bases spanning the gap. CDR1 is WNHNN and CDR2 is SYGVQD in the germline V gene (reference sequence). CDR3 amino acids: CASSGTNGHTEAFF. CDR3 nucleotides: TGCGCCAGCAGTGGGACTAATGGGCACACTGAAGCTTTCTTT.

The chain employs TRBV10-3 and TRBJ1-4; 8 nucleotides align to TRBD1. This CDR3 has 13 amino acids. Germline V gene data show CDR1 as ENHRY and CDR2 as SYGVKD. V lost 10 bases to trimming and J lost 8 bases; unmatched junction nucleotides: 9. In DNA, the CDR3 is TGTGCCACTGCAGGGGGCGGAGGGGAAAAACTGTTTTTT. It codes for CATAGGGGEKLFF.

The DNA for the CDR3 is TGTGCCAGCAGTGCTAGCGGGGGGGGATATACGCAGTATTTT. This gives the protein CASSASGGGYTQYF. The J gene is TRBJ2-3, the V gene TRBV2; TRBD2 matches at 12 bases. The germline gives CDR1 SNHLY, CDR2 FYNNEI. The J segment lost 7 bases and the V segment lost 4 bases, leaving 3 bases of the junction unmatched. The CDR3 has 14 residues.

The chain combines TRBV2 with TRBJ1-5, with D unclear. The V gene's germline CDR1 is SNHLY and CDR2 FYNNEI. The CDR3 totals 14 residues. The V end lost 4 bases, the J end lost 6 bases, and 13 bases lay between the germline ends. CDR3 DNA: TGTGCCAGCAGTGTGGGCCAATTCGGTCAGCCCCAGCATTTT. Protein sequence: CASSVGQFGQPQHF.

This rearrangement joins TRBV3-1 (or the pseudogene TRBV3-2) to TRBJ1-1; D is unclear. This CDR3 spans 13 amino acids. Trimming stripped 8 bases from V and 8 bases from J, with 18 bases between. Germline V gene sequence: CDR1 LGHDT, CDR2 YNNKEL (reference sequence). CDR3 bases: TGTGCCAGCGGCCGACTTATTAACTCGGAAGCTTTCTTT. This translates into CASGRLINSEAFF.

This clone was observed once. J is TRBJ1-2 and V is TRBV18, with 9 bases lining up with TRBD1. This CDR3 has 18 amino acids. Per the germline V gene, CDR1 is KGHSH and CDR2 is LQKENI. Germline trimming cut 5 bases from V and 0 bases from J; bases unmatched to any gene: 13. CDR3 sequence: CASSSRRDRDLANYGYTF. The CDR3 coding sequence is TGTGCCAGCTCATCCCGGCGGGACAGGGACCTCGCTAACTATGGCTACACCTTC.

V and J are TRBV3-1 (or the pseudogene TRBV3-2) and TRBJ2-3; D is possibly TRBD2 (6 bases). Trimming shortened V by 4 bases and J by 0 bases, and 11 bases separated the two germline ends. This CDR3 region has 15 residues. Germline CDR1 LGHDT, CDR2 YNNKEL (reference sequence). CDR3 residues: CASSPTGTSTDTQYF. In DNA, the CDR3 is TGTGCCAGCAGCCCGACCGGGACTAGCACAGATACGCAGTATTTT.

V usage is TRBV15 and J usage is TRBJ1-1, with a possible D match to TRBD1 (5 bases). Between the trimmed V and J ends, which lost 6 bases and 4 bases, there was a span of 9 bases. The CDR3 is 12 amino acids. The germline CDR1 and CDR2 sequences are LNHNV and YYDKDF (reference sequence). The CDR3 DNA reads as TGTGCCACCAGTAAGGACATCACTGAAGCTTTCTTT. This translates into CATSKDITEAFF.

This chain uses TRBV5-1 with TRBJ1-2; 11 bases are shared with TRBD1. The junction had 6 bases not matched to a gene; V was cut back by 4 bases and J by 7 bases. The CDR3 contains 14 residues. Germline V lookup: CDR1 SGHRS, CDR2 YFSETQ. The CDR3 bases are TGCGCCAGCAGCCCCGGACAGGGGGCTGTTGGCTACACCTTC. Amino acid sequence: CASSPGQGAVGYTF.

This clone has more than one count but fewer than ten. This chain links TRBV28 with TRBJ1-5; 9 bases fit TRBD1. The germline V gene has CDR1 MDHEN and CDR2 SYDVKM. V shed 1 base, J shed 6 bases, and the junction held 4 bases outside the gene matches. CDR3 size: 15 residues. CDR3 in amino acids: CASSLSDRGSQPQHF. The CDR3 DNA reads TGTGCCAGCAGTTTATCCGACAGGGGGAGTCAGCCCCAGCATTTT.

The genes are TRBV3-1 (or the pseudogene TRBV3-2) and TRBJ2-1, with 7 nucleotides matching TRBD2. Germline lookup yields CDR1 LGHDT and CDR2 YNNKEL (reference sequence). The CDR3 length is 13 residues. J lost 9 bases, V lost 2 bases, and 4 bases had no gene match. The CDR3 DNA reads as TGTGCCAGCAGCCAACGGGGGGAGGTTGAGCAGTTCTTC. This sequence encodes CASSQRGEVEQFF.

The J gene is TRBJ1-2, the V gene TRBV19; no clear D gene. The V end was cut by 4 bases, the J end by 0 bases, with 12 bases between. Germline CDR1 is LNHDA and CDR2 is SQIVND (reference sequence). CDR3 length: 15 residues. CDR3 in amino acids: CASSKGYGANYGYTF. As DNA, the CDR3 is TGTGCCAGTAGTAAGGGCTACGGGGCTAACTATGGCTACACCTTC.

The DNA for the CDR3 is TGTGCCACCAGTGAGCTGGGACAGGGCAAAGAGACCCAGTACTTC. Its protein product is CATSELGQGKETQYF. The chain joins TRBV24-1 to TRBJ2-5; 9 bases are a match to TRBD1. V shed 4 bases and J 3 bases; nucleotides not matched to a gene: 5. This CDR3 region has 15 residues. The germline V gene has CDR1 KGHDR and CDR2 SFDVKD.

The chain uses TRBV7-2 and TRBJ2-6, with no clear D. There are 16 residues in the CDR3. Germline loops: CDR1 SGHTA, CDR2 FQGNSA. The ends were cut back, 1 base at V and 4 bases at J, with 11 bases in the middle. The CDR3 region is CASSLGRSLGANVLTF. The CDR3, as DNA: TGTGCCAGCAGCTTAGGTCGGTCCCTAGGGGCCAACGTCCTGACTTTC.